This T cell receptor (beta chain) came from a study of shared clonotypes between healthy human individuals. General observations from the study: Larger estimated richness was generally recorded for naive subsets relative to memory subsets. Sharing of clonotypes among donors was expected to vary with sequencing depth.

This CDR3 contains 15 residues. Germline V gene sequence: CDR1 SEHNR, CDR2 FQNEAQ (reference sequence). J gave up 0 bases and V 5 bases, and 6 bases lay outside the gene matches. This clone was seen many times. Its antigen remains unidentified. Genomic DNA (from each subset) was split evenly across several immunoSEQ plates. Repertoires were generated with immunoSEQ multiplex PCR, while TCRdb's copy carries only in-frame clones and drops some. This sample has around 99,000 clones, with 60% to 70% found just once. Input material: memory CD8+ T cells sorted from blood. Subset of the sample: CD45RO+ cells pooled with CCR7-negative TemRA cells. The TCR was taken from a young man in good health. The rearrangement uses TRBV7-9 and TRBJ2-7; 8 bases are a match to TRBD1. The CDR3 sequence: CASSTRDRISYEQYF. The CDR3 DNA is TGTGCCAGCAGCACCCGGGACAGGATCTCCTACGAGCAGTACTTC.